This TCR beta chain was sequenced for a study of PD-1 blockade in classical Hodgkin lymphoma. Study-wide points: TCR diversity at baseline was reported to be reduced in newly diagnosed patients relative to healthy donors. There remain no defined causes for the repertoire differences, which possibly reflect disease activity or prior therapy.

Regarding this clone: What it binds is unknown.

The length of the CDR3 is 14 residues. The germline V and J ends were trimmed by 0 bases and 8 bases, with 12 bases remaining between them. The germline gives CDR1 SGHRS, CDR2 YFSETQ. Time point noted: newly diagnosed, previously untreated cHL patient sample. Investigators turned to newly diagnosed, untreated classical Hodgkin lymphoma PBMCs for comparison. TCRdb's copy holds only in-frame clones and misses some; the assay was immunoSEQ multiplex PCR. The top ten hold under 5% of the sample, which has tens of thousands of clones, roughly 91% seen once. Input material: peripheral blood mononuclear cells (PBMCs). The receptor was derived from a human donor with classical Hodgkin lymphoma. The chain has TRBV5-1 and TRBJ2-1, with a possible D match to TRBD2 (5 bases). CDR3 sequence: CASSLGWAGDEQFF. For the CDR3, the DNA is TGCGCCAGCAGCTTGGGGTGGGCCGGGGATGAGCAGTTCTTC. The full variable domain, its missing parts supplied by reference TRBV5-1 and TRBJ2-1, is KAGVTQTPRYLIKTRGQQVTLSCSPISGHRSVSWYQQTPGQGLQFLFEYFSETQRNKGNFPGRFSGRQFSNSRSEMNVSTLELGDSALYLCASSLGWAGDEQFFGPGTRLTVL.